The next 28 T cell receptor beta chains were all read from a single sample in a study of blood T cell repertoires in COVID-19. Only in-frame clones appear in the TCRdb table, and some are missing; sequencing was by immunoSEQ multiplex PCR. The table has some 240,000 clones, 80% to 90% seen once; the top ten hold about 4%. The sample consisted of PBMCs or T cells enriched from blood (not recorded which). The receptors shown here come from a man aged 30-40 years with acute COVID-19.

The rearrangement links TRBV21-1 to TRBJ1-5; the table's TRBD1 call for D was not verified on the DNA. TRBV21-1 is a pseudogene. This CDR3 has 14 amino acids. The CDR3 DNA reads TGTGCCAGCAGCAAAGGACAGGGGGATCAGCCCCAGCATTTT. It translates to CASSKGQGDQPQHF.

The chain carries TRBV5-6 and TRBJ1-1; possible D gene TRBD1, 6 bases. With 4 bases removed from V and 1 base from J, the gap between germline ends came to 14 bases. This CDR3 comprises 15 residues. Germline CDR1 SGHDT, CDR2 YYEEEE. In DNA, the CDR3 is TGTGCCAGCAGCGCATGGGAGACAGGGAACACTGAAGCTTTCTTT. Its protein product is CASSAWETGNTEAFF. Full variable domain (remainder filled in from reference TRBV5-6 and TRBJ1-1): DAGVTQSPTHLIKTRGQQVTLRCSPKSGHDTVSWYQQALGQGPQFIFQYYEEEERQRGNFPDRFSGHQFPNYSSELNVNALLLGDSALYLCASSAWETGNTEAFFGQGTRLTVV.

DNA for the CDR3: TGTGCCAGCAGCTTAGCATACCGGGACAAAATATCGAGCACCGGGGAGCTGTTTTTT. Translating gives CASSLAYRDKISSTGELFF. The V call is TRBV11-3, the J call TRBJ2-2, with D perhaps TRBD1 (6 bases). V dropped 1 base and J dropped 4 bases, with 22 bases sitting between them. Per the germline V gene, CDR1 is SGHNT and CDR2 is YENEEA. This CDR3 has 19 residues. The full variable domain, rest sourced from reference TRBV11-3 and TRBJ2-2, is EAGVVQSPRYKIIEKKQPVAFWCNPISGHNTLYWYLQNLGQGPELLIRYENEEAVDDSQLPKDRFSAERLKGVDSTLKIQPAELGDSAVYLCASSLAYRDKISSTGELFFGEGSRLTVL.

The chain carries TRBV27 and TRBJ2-7; 7 bases fit TRBD2. CDR1 is MNHEY and CDR2 is SMNVEV in the germline V gene (reference sequence). V lost 6 bases to trimming and J lost 7 bases; unmatched junction nucleotides: 21. CDR3 length equals 17 residues. CDR3 residues: CASSSISSIEREGEQYV. DNA of the CDR3: TGTGCCAGCAGCTCGATTTCGTCGATAGAAAGGGAGGGGGAGCAGTACGTC.

The chain couples TRBV5-1 to TRBJ2-2; D remains unclear. The CDR3 totals 15 residues. In germline, CDR1 is SGHRS, CDR2 YFSETQ. Between the trimmed V and J ends, which lost 1 base and 0 bases, there was a span of 7 bases. In DNA form, the CDR3 reads TGCGCCAGCAGCTTGAGTACAGCGAACACCGGGGAGCTGTTTTTT. Translated: CASSLSTANTGELFF.

The sample holds a few counts of this clone. The rearrangement joins TRBV13 to TRBJ1-1; D remains unclear. The CDR3 is 11 amino acids. Trimming removed 5 bases at V and 7 bases at J, with 8 bases between. Germline V gene sequence: CDR1 PRHDT, CDR2 FYEKMQ (reference sequence). The CDR3 protein is CASSLLDEAFF. The DNA for the CDR3 is TGTGCCAGCAGCCTCTTAGATGAAGCTTTCTTT.

V is TRBV9 and J is TRBJ2-1; 9 bases fit TRBD2. From germline, CDR1 is SGDLS and CDR2 YYNGEE. This CDR3 is 15 amino acids long. With 2 bases clipped from V and 6 bases from J, the junction kept 6 bases outside the gene matches. The CDR3 DNA is TGTGCCAGCAGCGTGGGTAGCGGGAGCTTCAATGAGCAGTTCTTC. Translating gives CASSVGSGSFNEQFF.

This chain connects TRBV7-8 to TRBJ1-1, with a weak D call TRBD1 (6 bases). The V and J ends lost 6 bases and 1 base respectively, with 12 bases between them. This CDR3 comprises 14 residues. Germline-derived CDR1 and CDR2 are SGHVS and FQNEAQ. CDR3 loop: CASSPQGWNTEAFF. In DNA, the CDR3 is TGTGCCAGCAGTCCACAGGGTTGGAACACTGAAGCTTTCTTT.

V usage is TRBV28 and J usage is TRBJ1-5, with D uncertain. Trimming removed 6 bases at V and 11 bases at J, with 11 bases between. The CDR3 sequence is 11 residues long. The germline CDR1 and CDR2 sequences are MDHEN and SYDVKM. The chain's CDR3 is CASSIPGTQHF. The DNA for the CDR3 is TGTGCCAGCAGCATTCCAGGAACCCAGCATTTT.

The chain uses TRBV4-2 and TRBJ2-5, with TRBD2 matching over 12 bases. Trimming at V came to 1 base and at J to 13 bases, leaving 16 bases not matched to a gene. Germline lookup yields CDR1 LGHNA and CDR2 YNFKEQ. The CDR3 runs 17 residues. This CDR3 reads CASSQASPLAGGGGWYF. The CDR3, as DNA: TGTGCCAGCAGCCAAGCGAGCCCCCTAGCGGGAGGGGGGGGTTGGTACTTC.

This chain connects TRBV24-1 to TRBJ1-1; tentative D call: TRBD1 (5 bases). CDR1 and CDR2 from the germline V gene are KGHDR and SFDVKD. This CDR3 comprises 13 residues. V shed 10 bases and J shed 3 bases, with 14 bases lying between them. CDR3 nucleotide sequence: TGTGCCACGAGCGGGCAGGGTGACACTGAAGCTTTCTTT. This encodes CATSGQGDTEAFF.

The chain combines TRBV3-1 (or the pseudogene TRBV3-2) with TRBJ1-3; a weak D match, TRBD1 (5 bases). Germline V gene lookup returns CDR1 LGHDT and CDR2 YNNKEL (reference sequence). V was cut by 2 bases and J by 4 bases, with 18 bases left in between. The CDR3 covers 17 residues. The CDR3 nucleotides read TGTGCCAGCAGCCAAAGGACGGTGGGGGGAGCCGGAAACACCATATATTTT. It specifies CASSQRTVGGAGNTIYF.

The J gene is TRBJ2-2, the V gene TRBV2, with TRBD2 identical over 7 bases. V was clipped by 4 bases and J by 5 bases; unmatched bases: 10. This CDR3 region has 16 residues. From germline, CDR1 is SNHLY and CDR2 FYNNEI. The CDR3 loop reads CASSVAGDAGTGELFF. CDR3 bases: TGTGCCAGCAGTGTCGCGGGGGACGCGGGAACCGGGGAGCTGTTTTTT.

The chain has TRBV11-3 and TRBJ2-3; TRBD2 matches at 15 bases. The V and J ends lost 5 bases and 2 bases, in that order; junction bases with no gene match: 8. This CDR3 comprises 18 residues. Germline values: CDR1 SGHNT, CDR2 YENEEA. This CDR3 reads CASSPGTSGGPYTDTQYF. The CDR3 DNA follows: TGTGCCAGCAGCCCCGGGACTAGCGGGGGGCCCTACACAGATACGCAGTATTTT. The whole variable domain, filled in from reference TRBV11-3 and TRBJ2-3, reads EAGVVQSPRYKIIEKKQPVAFWCNPISGHNTLYWYLQNLGQGPELLIRYENEEAVDDSQLPKDRFSAERLKGVDSTLKIQPAELGDSAVYLCASSPGTSGGPYTDTQYFGPGTRLTVL.

The chain recombines TRBV13 with TRBJ2-5; 7 positions match TRBD2. The germline V gene encodes CDR1 PRHDT and CDR2 FYEKMQ (reference sequence). The CDR3 extends over 16 amino acids. V dropped 1 base and J dropped 5; count of bases not matched to a gene: 10. The chain's CDR3 is CASSLVTGGGMETQYF. CDR3 bases: TGTGCCAGCAGCTTAGTAACGGGAGGTGGTATGGAGACCCAGTACTTC.

The chain uses TRBV12-3 or TRBV12-4 and TRBJ1-1; a weak D match, TRBD1 (5 bases). There are 13 residues in the CDR3. V dropped 7 bases and J dropped 4 bases, with 13 bases sitting between them. The CDR3 sequence is CASNEATATEAFF. The CDR3 DNA follows: TGTGCCAGCAACGAAGCGACAGCCACTGAAGCTTTCTTT.

This clone was counted between two and nine times. The V call is TRBV7-2, the J call TRBJ2-2; possibly TRBD2 for D (5 bases). The CDR3 is made up of 13 amino acids. Germline loops: CDR1 SGHTA, CDR2 FQGNSA. V lost 5 bases, J lost 6 bases, and 10 bases lay in between. CDR3 sequence reads: CASSLGEAGELFF. Written as DNA, the CDR3 is TGTGCCAGCAGCCTCGGGGAAGCCGGGGAGCTGTTTTTT.

The V call is TRBV24-1, the J call TRBJ1-2; 10 nucleotides align to TRBD1. Trimming took 3 bases from V and 8 from J; bases not matched to a gene: 11. CDR1 is KGHDR, CDR2 SFDVKD, per germline. This CDR3 has 16 residues. CDR3: CATSDDSGTGEIGYTF. CDR3 DNA: TGTGCCACCAGTGATGATAGTGGGACAGGGGAAATCGGCTACACCTTC.

The V call is TRBV3-1 (or the pseudogene TRBV3-2), the J call TRBJ2-3; perhaps TRBD1 as D (5 bases). Germline assignment: CDR1 LGHDT and CDR2 YNNKEL (reference sequence). Deletions cut 0 bases from V and 2 bases from J, with 12 bases between. This CDR3 has 16 amino acids. The CDR3 is CASSQDGAGNTDTQYF. The CDR3 DNA reads as TGTGCCAGCAGCCAAGATGGGGCCGGAAACACAGATACGCAGTATTTT.

The V gene is TRBV7-8, the J gene TRBJ1-4; TRBD1 aligns across 11 bases. This CDR3 is 15 amino acids long. V trimming: 5 bases; J trimming: 7 bases; junction bases outside the gene matches: 6. Germline assignment: CDR1 SGHVS and CDR2 FQNEAQ. CDR3: CASSVRGQGGEKLFF. Written as DNA, the CDR3 is TGTGCCAGCAGCGTTAGGGGACAGGGGGGTGAAAAACTGTTTTTT.

The chain uses TRBV11-3 and TRBJ2-3, with 8 bases aligning to TRBD2. The CDR3 runs 14 residues. Germline CDR1 reads SGHNT; CDR2 reads YENEEA. The trim removed 1 base at V and 4 bases at J, leaving 1 base unmatched. This CDR3 is CASSLAGGADTQYF. Written as DNA, the CDR3 is TGTGCCAGCAGCTTAGCGGGGGGGGCAGATACGCAGTATTTT. Filled out from reference TRBV11-3 and TRBJ2-3, the complete variable domain reads EAGVVQSPRYKIIEKKQPVAFWCNPISGHNTLYWYLQNLGQGPELLIRYENEEAVDDSQLPKDRFSAERLKGVDSTLKIQPAELGDSAVYLCASSLAGGADTQYFGPGTRLTVL.

This clone was seen just once. The genes are TRBV28 and TRBJ1-2; weak D call: TRBD1 (5 bases). Germline lookup yields CDR1 MDHEN and CDR2 SYDVKM. V was trimmed by 5 bases and J by 10 bases, leaving 14 bases between them. The CDR3 is 12 residues long. The CDR3 sequence is CASSVTDMLYTF. In nucleotides, the CDR3 is TGTGCCAGCAGTGTCACGGACATGCTCTACACCTTC.

The chain uses TRBV19 and TRBJ1-6, with TRBD1 as a possible D gene (5 bases). V was clipped by 5 bases and J by 6 bases, with 17 bases between them. This CDR3 is built from 16 residues. Germline CDR1 and CDR2: LNHDA and SQIVND (reference sequence). CDR3 sequence: CASSSPSGVTNSPLHF. The CDR3 DNA sequence: TGTGCCAGTAGTTCCCCCTCGGGGGTTACTAATTCACCCCTCCACTTT. The variable domain in full, with the rest retrieved from reference TRBV19 and TRBJ1-6, is DGGITQSPKYLFRKEGQNVTLSCEQNLNHDAMYWYRQDPGQGLRLIYYSQIVNDFQKGDIAEGYSVSREKKESFPLTVTSAQKNPTAFYLCASSSPSGVTNSPLHFGNGTRLTVT.

V is TRBV5-4 and J is TRBJ1-1; TRBD1 matches at 7 bases. J lost 2 bases, V lost 5 bases, and 3 bases had no gene match. CDR1 and CDR2 from the germline V gene are SGHNT and YYREEE (reference sequence). CDR3 length: 13 residues. The CDR3 loop reads CASSWDSNTEAFF. The CDR3 nucleotides read TGTGCCAGCAGTTGGGACAGTAACACTGAAGCTTTCTTT.

The chain is built from TRBV2 and TRBJ2-7, with TRBD1 as a possible D gene (6 bases). The CDR3 consists of 14 residues. Germline CDR1 is SNHLY and CDR2 is FYNNEI. The germline V and J ends were trimmed by 6 bases and 2 bases, with 14 bases remaining between them. The CDR3 coding sequence is TGTGCCAGCAGAGGGACATCCCTTGCCTACGAGCAGTACGTC. It yields the protein CASRGTSLAYEQYV.

The CDR3 region has the DNA TGTGCCAGCAGCACACGGAGTAGCAATCAGCCCCAGCATTTT. Protein sequence: CASSTRSSNQPQHF. The V and J genes are TRBV19 and TRBJ1-5; D gene uncertain. This CDR3 is 14 amino acids long. From germline, CDR1 is LNHDA and CDR2 SQIVND (reference sequence). V was clipped by 9 bases and J by 0 bases, with 12 bases between them.

This clone was seen a single time. This chain uses TRBV14 with TRBJ2-7; 10 positions agree with TRBD1. CDR1 is SGHDN and CDR2 is FVKESK in the germline V gene. Trimming at V came to 3 bases and at J to 3 bases, leaving 8 bases not matched to a gene. The CDR3 is 16 residues long. The CDR3 nucleotides are TGTGCCAGCAGCCACAGACAGGGGGCTGGGGGCTACGAGCAGTACGTC. Translation: CASSHRQGAGGYEQYV.

The rearrangement links TRBV28 to TRBJ1-5; D is perhaps TRBD1 (6 bases). CDR3 size: 12 residues. V was trimmed by 1 base and J by 11 bases, leaving 9 bases between them. From germline, CDR1 is MDHEN and CDR2 SYDVKM. The CDR3 bases are TGTGCCAGCAGTTTATATGGGGGCACCCAGCATTTT. This codes for CASSLYGGTQHF.